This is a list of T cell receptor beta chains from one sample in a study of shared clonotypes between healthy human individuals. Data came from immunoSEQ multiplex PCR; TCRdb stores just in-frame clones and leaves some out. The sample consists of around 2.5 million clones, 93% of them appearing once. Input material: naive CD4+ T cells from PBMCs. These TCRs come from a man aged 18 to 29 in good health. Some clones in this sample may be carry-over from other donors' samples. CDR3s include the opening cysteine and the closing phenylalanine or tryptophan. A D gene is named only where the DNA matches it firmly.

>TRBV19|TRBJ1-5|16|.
CASSTGADGSNQPQHF
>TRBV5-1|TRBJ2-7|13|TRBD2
CASSSAGGDEQYF
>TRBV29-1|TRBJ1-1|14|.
CSVAPPLLNTEAFF
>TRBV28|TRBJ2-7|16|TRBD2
CASSPPLAGARYEQYF
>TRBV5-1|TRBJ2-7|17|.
CASSFTTQGQFYYEQYF
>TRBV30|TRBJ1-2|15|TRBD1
CAWSVQTGATYGYTF
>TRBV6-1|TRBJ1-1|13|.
CASSVGGNTEAFF
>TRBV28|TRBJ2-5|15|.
CASGEAGGIQETQYF
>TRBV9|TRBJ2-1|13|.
CASSVEAEAPQFF
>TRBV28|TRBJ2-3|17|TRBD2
CASSLWTSGVSTDTQYF
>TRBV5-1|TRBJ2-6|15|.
CASGLTISGANVLTF
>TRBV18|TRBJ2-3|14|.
CASSPSQTTDTQYF
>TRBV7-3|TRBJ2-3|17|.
CASSLTPSSGVTDTQYF
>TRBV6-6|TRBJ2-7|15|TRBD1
CASSQPGQGEHEQYF
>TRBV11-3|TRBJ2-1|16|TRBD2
CASSLGRGGVPDEQFF
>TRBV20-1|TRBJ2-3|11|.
CSKGGTDTQYF
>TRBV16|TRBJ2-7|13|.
CASSHLGPYEQYF
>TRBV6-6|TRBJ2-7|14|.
CASSRLRGGDEQYF
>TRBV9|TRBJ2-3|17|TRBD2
CASSVSQLAGSQDTQYF
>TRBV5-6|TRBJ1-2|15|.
CASSLVGDPNYGYTF
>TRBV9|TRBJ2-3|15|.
CASSPLVTSTDTQYF
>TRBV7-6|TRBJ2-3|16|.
CASSLTPASSSDTQYF
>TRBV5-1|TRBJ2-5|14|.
CASREQGGWETQYF
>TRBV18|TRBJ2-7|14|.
CASSPEVGDGEQYF
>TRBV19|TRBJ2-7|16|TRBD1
CASSMGWDRNDYEQYF
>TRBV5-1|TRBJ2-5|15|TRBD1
CASSSQGTGSETQYF
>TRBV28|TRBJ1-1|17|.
CASSLFVQGWANTEAFF
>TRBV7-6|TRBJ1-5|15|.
CASSLGTLGNQPQHF
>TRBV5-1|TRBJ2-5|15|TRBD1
CASSLSGTEEETQYF
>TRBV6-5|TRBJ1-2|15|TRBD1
CASSQKTGGVRGYTF
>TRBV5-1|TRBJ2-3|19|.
CASRFFPRAGQKHADTQYF
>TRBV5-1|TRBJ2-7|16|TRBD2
CASMDGRALGKYEQYF
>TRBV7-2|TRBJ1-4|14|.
CASSPSALNEKLFF
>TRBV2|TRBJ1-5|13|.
CASSERQFPPQHF
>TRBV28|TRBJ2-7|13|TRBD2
CAGGTSGFYEQYF
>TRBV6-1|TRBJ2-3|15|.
CASSGPTPSTDTQYF
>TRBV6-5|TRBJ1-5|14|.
CASSYIQGGQPQHF
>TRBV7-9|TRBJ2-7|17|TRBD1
CASSLGGGTPSSYEQYF
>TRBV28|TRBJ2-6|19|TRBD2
CASRGTSGRSYTGANVLTF
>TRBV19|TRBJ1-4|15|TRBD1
CASSILAGQEVKLFF
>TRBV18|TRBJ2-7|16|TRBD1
CASSPVPGQSSYEQYF
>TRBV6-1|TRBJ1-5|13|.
CASSQGTLQPQHF
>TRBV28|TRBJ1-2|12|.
CASSSQGFGYTF
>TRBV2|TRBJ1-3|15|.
CASSVSEGAGNTIYF
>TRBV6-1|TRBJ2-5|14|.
CASSEAGVGETQYF
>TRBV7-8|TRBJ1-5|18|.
CASSLARLSRGPNQPQHF
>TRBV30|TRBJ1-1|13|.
CAWSVGGGTEAFF
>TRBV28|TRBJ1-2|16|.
CASSLRRGAVIYGYTF
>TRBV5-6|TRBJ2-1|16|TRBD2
CASSLVGTSGFNEQFF
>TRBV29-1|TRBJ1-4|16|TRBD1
CSVEEGTGLQGEKLFF
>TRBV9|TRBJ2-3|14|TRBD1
CASSANRGPDTQYF
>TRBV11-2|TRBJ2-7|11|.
CASSPSYEQYF
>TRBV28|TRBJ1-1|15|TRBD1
CASSIPDRDGPEAFF
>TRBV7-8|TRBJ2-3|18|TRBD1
CASSPRDRGLAHTDTQYF
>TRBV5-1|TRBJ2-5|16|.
CASSLSGPHRQETQYF
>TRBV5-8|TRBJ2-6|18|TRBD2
CASSLGRTSGSGANVLTF
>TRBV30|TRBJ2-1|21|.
CAWSTWSGQGVVPGLANEQFF
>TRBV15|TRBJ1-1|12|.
CATRRMNTEAFF
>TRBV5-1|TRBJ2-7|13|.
CASSLAGGDEQYF
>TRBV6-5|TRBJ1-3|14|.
CASKFRPQGDTIYF